The 30 T cell receptor beta chains presented below share a single source sample, sequenced in a study of graft-versus-host responses after intestinal transplantation. Method: immunoSEQ multiplex PCR; TCRdb's copy keeps in-frame clones and lacks some. The data show under 100,000 clones, 90% seen once. Specimen: PBMCs, collected roughly 450 days after intestinal transplant. Receptors originate from a human patient who received an intestinal transplant, so some T cells may come from the graft donor.

The chain carries TRBV19 and TRBJ1-2; 9 nucleotides line up with TRBD1. The CDR3 sequence is 15 residues long. Germline values: CDR1 LNHDA, CDR2 SQIVND (reference sequence). Trimming cost V 3 bases and J 4 bases; bases outside gene matches: 6. DNA for the CDR3: TGTGCCAGTAGTATCTCGGTGACAGGGGGCTATGGCTACACCTTC. This encodes CASSISVTGGYGYTF.

In its sample, this clone was seen a few times. The chain employs TRBV19 and TRBJ1-5; D gene uncertain. The CDR3 is 16 residues long. V lost 0 bases to trimming and J lost 2 bases, with 11 bases between them. Germline V gene data show CDR1 as LNHDA and CDR2 as SQIVND (reference sequence). Written as DNA, the CDR3 is TGTGCCAGTAGTATAGATCCCCAGGAGGGCAATCAGCCCCAGCATTTT. Translating it yields CASSIDPQEGNQPQHF. Supplemented by reference TRBV19 and TRBJ1-5, the full variable domain reads DGGITQSPKYLFRKEGQNVTLSCEQNLNHDAMYWYRQDPGQGLRLIYYSQIVNDFQKGDIAEGYSVSREKKESFPLTVTSAQKNPTAFYLCASSIDPQEGNQPQHFGDGTRLSIL.

This sequence joins TRBV25-1 and TRBJ2-1, with D unresolved. The germline gives CDR1 MGHDK, CDR2 SYGVNS. CDR3 size: 12 residues. The V end lost 3 bases, the J end lost 5 bases, and 5 bases lay between the germline ends. The CDR3 nucleotides are TGTGCCAGCAGTGAGAGACACAATGAGCAGTTCTTC. It codes for CASSERHNEQFF.

This clone was seen a handful of times. The rearrangement links TRBV5-1 to TRBJ1-5; D is possibly TRBD1 (6 bases). This CDR3 is built from 15 residues. Germline V gene lookup returns CDR1 SGHRS and CDR2 YFSETQ. V was shortened by 4 bases and J by 6 bases, with 17 bases between the two germline ends. The CDR3 coding sequence is TGCGCCAGCAGCCCCGGGGCAGGGGACGGTCAGCCCCAGCATTTT. Translation gives CASSPGAGDGQPQHF.

The chain links TRBV12-5 to TRBJ2-7, with TRBD2 matching over 9 bases. Trimming at V came to 0 bases and at J to 0 bases, leaving 3 bases not matched to a gene. The length of the CDR3 is 16 residues. Germline V gene data show CDR1 as LGHNT and CDR2 as FRNRAP. The CDR3 spells CASGLVAGGLSYEQYF. Here the CDR3 DNA reads TGTGCTAGTGGTTTGGTAGCGGGGGGCCTCTCCTACGAGCAGTACTTC.

This chain joins TRBV7-2 and TRBJ1-1; 8 bases are shared with TRBD1. With 3 bases clipped from V and 8 bases from J, the junction kept 5 bases outside the gene matches. Looked up from germline, CDR1 is SGHTA and CDR2 is FQGNSA. CDR3 length equals 13 residues. The CDR3 DNA sequence: TGTGCCAGCAGCTTGGGGCCAGGGGGCGAAGCTTTCTTT. Translation gives CASSLGPGGEAFF. Looking up the rest from reference TRBV7-2 and TRBJ1-1 gives the full variable domain: GAGVSQSPSNKVTEKGKDVELRCDPISGHTALYWYRQSLGQGLEFLIYFQGNSAPDKSGLPSDRFSAERTGGSVSTLTIQRTQQEDSAVYLCASSLGPGGEAFFGQGTRLTVV.

V and J are TRBV11-2 and TRBJ2-7, with 8 bases lining up with TRBD1. In germline, CDR1 is SGHAT, CDR2 FQNNGV. The CDR3 runs 18 residues. V lost 2 bases, J lost 3 bases, and 15 bases stayed unmatched. CDR3 loop: CASSLLGSGTGVYYEQYF. Here the CDR3 DNA reads TGTGCCAGCAGCTTATTGGGTTCCGGGACAGGAGTTTACTACGAGCAGTACTTC.

This clone has just one count. The chain is built from TRBV7-9 and TRBJ2-7, with D possibly TRBD1 on 6 matching bases. The V and J ends lost 4 bases and 1 base respectively, with 14 bases between them. Germline CDR1 and CDR2: SEHNR and FQNEAQ (reference sequence). The CDR3 is made up of 15 amino acids. The CDR3: CASSSSYDRSYEQYF. CDR3 bases: TGTGCCAGCAGCTCTTCCTATGACAGGTCCTACGAGCAGTACTTC.

The genes are TRBV2 and TRBJ2-2; TRBD1 agrees at 8 bases. Germline V gene lookup returns CDR1 SNHLY and CDR2 FYNNEI. This CDR3 has 13 residues. Trimming cost V 4 bases and J 6 bases; bases outside gene matches: 1. CDR3 region: CASSGQGPGELFF. CDR3 nucleotide sequence: TGTGCCAGCAGTGGACAGGGGCCCGGGGAGCTGTTTTTT.

The chain recombines TRBV7-9 with TRBJ2-7, with 9 bases lining up with TRBD1. V shed 5 bases, J shed 4 bases, and the junction held 9 bases outside the gene matches. The CDR3 covers 15 residues. Germline values: CDR1 SEHNR, CDR2 FQNEAQ (reference sequence). The DNA for the CDR3 is TGTGCCAGCAGCCGACCCGGGACAGGGATTTACGAGCAGTACTTC. Amino acids: CASSRPGTGIYEQYF.

V usage is TRBV7-2 and J usage is TRBJ2-1; TRBD2 aligns across 8 bases. Germline V gene lookup returns CDR1 SGHTA and CDR2 FQGNSA. The CDR3 is 15 residues long. V lost 2 bases to trimming and J lost 12 bases; unmatched junction nucleotides: 12. CDR3: CASSLYRVGGASQFF. CDR3 bases: TGTGCCAGCAGCTTATACCGAGTCGGGGGGGCTTCGCAGTTCTTC.

The genes are TRBV9 and TRBJ1-2; the D gene is possibly TRBD1 (6 bases). The CDR3 covers 14 residues. From germline, CDR1 is SGDLS and CDR2 YYNGEE. V shed 6 bases and J shed 6 bases, with 18 bases lying between them. CDR3 loop: CASNLLGGADGYTF. The CDR3 bases are TGTGCCAGCAACTTACTTGGGGGGGCGGATGGCTACACCTTC. The full variable domain, rest sourced from reference TRBV9 and TRBJ1-2, is DSGVTQTPKHLITATGQRVTLRCSPRSGDLSVYWYQQSLDQGLQFLIQYYNGEERAKGNILERFSAQQFPDLHSELNLSSLELGDSALYFCASNLLGGADGYTFGSGTRLTVV.

The gene calls are TRBV18 and TRBJ1-1; no firm D call. Trimming removed 3 bases from V and 0 bases from J, with 8 bases in between. Germline CDR1 and CDR2: KGHSH and LQKENI. This CDR3 spans 14 amino acids. CDR3 nucleotide sequence: TGTGCCAGCTCACCTTACGGGGTGAACACTGAAGCTTTCTTT. This gives the protein CASSPYGVNTEAFF.

V usage is TRBV7-8 and J usage is TRBJ2-3, with 12 bases lining up with TRBD2. V trimming: 5 bases; J trimming: 3 bases; junction bases outside the gene matches: 6. Germline lookup yields CDR1 SGHVS and CDR2 FQNEAQ. This CDR3 spans 16 amino acids. The CDR3 here is CASSALAGGLTDTQYF. The DNA of the CDR3 is TGTGCCAGCAGCGCTCTAGCGGGGGGGCTGACAGATACGCAGTATTTT.

The chain employs TRBV7-6 and TRBJ2-7, with D perhaps assigned TRBD1 or TRBD2 (7 bases each). V was clipped by 8 bases and J by 6 bases, with 17 bases between them. Germline CDR1 is SGHVS and CDR2 is FNYEAQ. This CDR3 is built from 13 residues. The CDR3 DNA is TGTGCCAGCGAGGTCGGCAGGGGGGGCGAGCAGTACTTC. Amino acid sequence: CASEVGRGGEQYF.

The V call is TRBV2, the J call TRBJ1-3; unclear D gene. The germline V gene has CDR1 SNHLY and CDR2 FYNNEI. Trimming shortened V by 3 bases and J by 8 bases, and 11 bases separated the two germline ends. The CDR3 totals 13 residues. CDR3 residues: CASSDIGVHTIYF. For the CDR3, the DNA is TGTGCCAGCAGTGATATTGGGGTTCACACCATATATTTT.

This sequence joins TRBV6-1 and TRBJ2-1; 9 nucleotides line up with TRBD2. After removal of 6 bases from V and 4 bases from J, the junction contained 7 bases not matched to a gene. Germline V gives CDR1 MNHNS, CDR2 SASEGT. The CDR3 runs to 15 residues. The DNA for the CDR3 is TGTGCCAGCAGCGTGCTAGCGGGGTCATACAATGAGCAGTTCTTC. Translating gives CASSVLAGSYNEQFF.

The chain links TRBV5-1 to TRBJ2-3, with 8 bases fitting TRBD1. Unmatched junction bases numbered 7, after V lost 0 bases and J lost 4 bases. Germline V gene lookup returns CDR1 SGHRS and CDR2 YFSETQ. The CDR3 totals 16 residues. This CDR3 reads CASSLVVTGEADTQYF. CDR3 nucleotides: TGCGCCAGCAGCTTGGTAGTGACAGGGGAAGCAGATACGCAGTATTTT.

The chain recombines TRBV13 with TRBJ2-4; weak D call: TRBD2 (6 bases). Trimming left V 8 bases short and J 5 bases short, with 19 bases between. Germline loops: CDR1 PRHDT, CDR2 FYEKMQ (reference sequence). The CDR3 extends over 15 amino acids. Here the CDR3 reads CASRQGGGIQNIQYF. The CDR3 DNA reads TGTGCCAGCCGCCAGGGAGGTGGGATCCAAAACATTCAGTACTTC.

V gene TRBV13 combines with J gene TRBJ1-2; D perhaps matches TRBD1 (5 bases). Deletions cut 4 bases from V and 2 bases from J, with 11 bases between. In germline, CDR1 is PRHDT, CDR2 FYEKMQ (reference sequence). The CDR3 has 14 amino acids. CDR3 sequence (DNA): TGTGCCAGCAGCTGGGCAGGGAGGAACTATGGCTACACCTTC. It is translated as CASSWAGRNYGYTF.

The chain combines TRBV6-1 with TRBJ1-1; maybe TRBD1 (5 bases). V lost 1 base to trimming and J lost 2 bases, with 17 bases between them. The CDR3 contains 17 residues. Looked up from germline, CDR1 is MNHNS and CDR2 is SASEGT. CDR3 amino acids: CASSEGLRWGYNTEAFF. The CDR3 nucleotides read TGTGCCAGCAGTGAAGGACTGCGGTGGGGGTATAACACTGAAGCTTTCTTT.

The chain uses TRBV6-5 and TRBJ1-6; 9 bases are a match to TRBD1. Germline-derived CDR1 and CDR2 are MNHEY and SVGAGI. V dropped 5 bases and J dropped 8; count of bases not matched to a gene: 1. The CDR3 consists of 13 residues. The DNA of the CDR3 is TGTGCCAGCAGTCGGACAGGGGATTCACCCCTCCACTTT. Protein: CASSRTGDSPLHF.

This clone was counted a few times. The chain links TRBV7-3 to TRBJ1-2, with 7 bases that match TRBD1. Germline trimming cut 5 bases from V and 8 bases from J; bases unmatched to any gene: 8. CDR1 is SGHTA, CDR2 FQGTGA, per germline. The CDR3 sequence is 13 residues long. CDR3 region: CASSARDRRGYTF. The CDR3 DNA reads TGTGCCAGCAGCGCACGGGACAGAAGGGGCTACACCTTC.

V and J are TRBV6-5 and TRBJ1-1, with no clear D. V was trimmed by 10 bases and J by 1 base, leaving 16 bases between them. Germline V gene lookup returns CDR1 MNHEY and CDR2 SVGAGI. This CDR3 is 14 amino acids long. CDR3 residues: CATKTSHWNTEAFF. CDR3 in DNA: TGTGCCACCAAAACTTCCCACTGGAACACTGAAGCTTTCTTT.

The count of this clone is one. The chain uses TRBV19 and TRBJ2-7; 7 bases fit TRBD1. The CDR3 consists of 14 residues. The V gene end was trimmed by 5 bases and the J gene end by 5 bases; junction bases not matched to a gene: 9. Germline CDR1 reads LNHDA; CDR2 reads SQIVND (reference sequence). The DNA of the CDR3 is TGTGCCAGTAGTCCCTTTAGACAGGGACACGAGCAGTACTTC. Translated: CASSPFRQGHEQYF.

CDR3 in DNA: TGTGCCAGCAGCTTAGCGCCCGAAAAACTGTTTTTT. This encodes CASSLAPEKLFF. The chain recombines TRBV11-2 with TRBJ1-4; D is unclear. CDR1 is SGHAT and CDR2 is FQNNGV in the germline V gene. The CDR3 spans 12 residues. V dropped 1 base and J dropped 8 bases, with 5 bases sitting between them.

The J gene is TRBJ1-1, the V gene TRBV7-3; D is ambiguous. Deletions cut 1 base from V and 0 bases from J, with 9 bases between. This CDR3 has 15 amino acids. The germline gives CDR1 SGHTA, CDR2 FQGTGA. CDR3 amino acids: CASSLSGGMNTEAFF. CDR3 sequence (DNA): TGTGCCAGCAGCTTAAGTGGCGGGATGAACACTGAAGCTTTCTTT.

In its sample, this clone was seen a few times. The chain uses TRBV6-6 and TRBJ1-6, with D maybe TRBD1 (5 bases). V lost 6 bases and J 6 bases, leaving 15 bases between the germline ends. This CDR3 region has 15 residues. Germline V lookup: CDR1 MNHNY, CDR2 SVGAGI (reference sequence). CDR3 residues: CASSDPGRGNSPLHF. Here the CDR3 DNA reads TGTGCCAGCAGCGATCCAGGGAGGGGTAATTCACCCCTCCACTTT.

The chain recombines TRBV6-1 with TRBJ1-4; 9 bases map to TRBD1. Germline loops: CDR1 MNHNS, CDR2 SASEGT. After removal of 9 bases from V and 7 bases from J, the junction contained 9 bases not matched to a gene. CDR3 size: 14 residues. DNA of the CDR3: TGTGCCAGGCGGACAGGGGAAAAGGGTGAAAAACTGTTTTTT. Amino acid sequence: CARRTGEKGEKLFF.

This sequence joins TRBV5-1 and TRBJ1-2; D possibly corresponds to TRBD1 (5 bases). V gave up 0 bases and J gave up 7 bases, with 13 bases separating them. The CDR3 covers 14 residues. Germline assignment: CDR1 SGHRS and CDR2 YFSETQ. CDR3 residues: CASSLVAGTAGYTF. The CDR3 coding sequence is TGCGCCAGCAGCTTGGTGGCAGGGACGGCTGGCTACACCTTC.